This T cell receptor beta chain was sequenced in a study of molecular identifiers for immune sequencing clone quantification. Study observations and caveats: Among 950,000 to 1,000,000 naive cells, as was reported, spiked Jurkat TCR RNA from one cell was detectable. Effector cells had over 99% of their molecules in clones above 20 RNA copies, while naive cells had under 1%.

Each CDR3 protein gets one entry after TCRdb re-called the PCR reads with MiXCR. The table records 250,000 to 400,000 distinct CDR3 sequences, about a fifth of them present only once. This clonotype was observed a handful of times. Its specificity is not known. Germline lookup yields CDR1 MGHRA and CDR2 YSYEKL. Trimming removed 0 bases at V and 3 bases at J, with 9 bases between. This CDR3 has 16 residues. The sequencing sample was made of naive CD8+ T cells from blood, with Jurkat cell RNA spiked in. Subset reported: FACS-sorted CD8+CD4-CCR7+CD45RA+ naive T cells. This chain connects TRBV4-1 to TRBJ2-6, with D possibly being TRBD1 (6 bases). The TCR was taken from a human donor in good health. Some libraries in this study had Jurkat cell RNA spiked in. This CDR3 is CASSQDHRVGANVLTF. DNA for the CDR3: TGCGCCAGCAGCCAAGACCACAGGGTTGGGGCCAACGTCCTGACTTTC.